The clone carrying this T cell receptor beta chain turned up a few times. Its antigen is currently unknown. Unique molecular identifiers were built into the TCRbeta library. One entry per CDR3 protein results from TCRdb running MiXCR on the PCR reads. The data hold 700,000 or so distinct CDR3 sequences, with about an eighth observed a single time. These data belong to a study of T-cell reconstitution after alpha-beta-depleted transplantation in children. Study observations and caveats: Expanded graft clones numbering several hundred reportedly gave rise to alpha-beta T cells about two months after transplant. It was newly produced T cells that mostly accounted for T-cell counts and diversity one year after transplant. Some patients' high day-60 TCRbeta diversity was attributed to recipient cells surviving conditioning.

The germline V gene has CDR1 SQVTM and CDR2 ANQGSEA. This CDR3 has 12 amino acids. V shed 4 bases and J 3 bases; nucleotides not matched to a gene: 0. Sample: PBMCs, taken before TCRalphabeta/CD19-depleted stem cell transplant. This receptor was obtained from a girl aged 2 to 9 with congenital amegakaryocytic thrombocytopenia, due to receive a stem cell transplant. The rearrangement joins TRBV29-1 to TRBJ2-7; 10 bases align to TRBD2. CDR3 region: CSVGLAGYEQYF. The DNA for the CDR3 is TGCAGCGTTGGACTAGCGGGCTACGAGCAGTACTTC.